Sequencing of this TCR beta chain was carried out in a study of blood T cell repertoires in COVID-19. Study-level background: Acute-phase and convalescent COVID-19 samples originated in the United States, Italy and Spain. T cells, B-cell-depleted T cells, or PBMCs provided the cDNA or gDNA that served as material.

From germline, CDR1 is SGHAT and CDR2 FQNNGV. After removal of 5 bases from V and 4 bases from J, the junction contained 5 bases not matched to a gene. The CDR3 runs 14 residues. Authors' data handling: Counts of nucleated cells, estimated from reference gene primer amplification, were obtained. Repertoires were generated with immunoSEQ multiplex PCR, while TCRdb's copy carries only in-frame clones and drops some. That table is the source of V, J and clone size, and D and trimming were worked out from the DNA. This table has around 170,000 clones, around 88% appearing once. The TCR sequence derives from a woman aged 25-40 years with acute or convalescent COVID-19. The chain combines TRBV11-2 with TRBJ2-7, with 10 bases that match TRBD1. Sequenced material: peripheral blood. The CDR3 bases are TGTGCCAGCAGCCTATGGACAGGGGGGTACGAGCAGTACTTC. It is translated as CASSLWTGGYEQYF.